This record looks at one T cell receptor beta chain sequence and its context. The data derive from a study of blood T cell repertoires in COVID-19. Study-level background: Samples of COVID-19 (acute and convalescent) were obtained from the United States, Italy and Spain. The cDNA or gDNA used as material had been derived from T cells, B-cell-depleted T cells, or PBMCs.

Sequencing was performed with immunoSEQ multiplex PCR; in TCRdb, only in-frame clones are kept and a portion is missing. The sample yields roughly 110,000 clones, about 88% seen once. V lost 5 bases and J 5 bases, leaving 13 bases between the germline ends. The CDR3 totals 14 residues. From germline, CDR1 is MDHEN and CDR2 SYDVKM. The TCR originated in a woman in her sixties or seventies who had recovered from COVID-19. The chain couples TRBV28 to TRBJ1-5, with a tentative D call TRBD1 (6 bases). The sample consisted of peripheral blood. The CDR3 sequence: CASSPGTPYQPQHF. CDR3 in DNA: TGTGCCAGCAGTCCCGGGACACCGTATCAGCCCCAGCATTTT.